The entry below gives a single T cell receptor (beta chain) sequence along with its context. Its antigen is unknown. Profiled with immunoSEQ multiplex PCR; TCRdb holds only in-frame clones, not every one. In the table there are 150,000 to 200,000 clones, over 75% of which are singletons. This entry belongs to a study of T cell responses to AZD1222 COVID-19 vaccine. Broader study findings: Spike as a whole was targeted by vaccine-associated CD4 TCRs, dominant at 160-218 and 743-854. Most donors were white British, females outnumbered males, and clonal diversity was possibly underestimated.

V was clipped by 0 bases and J by 1 base, with 5 bases between them. The CDR3 contains 14 residues. Germline V lookup: CDR1 SGHRS, CDR2 YFSETQ. This material consisted of peripheral blood, taken 28 days after the second AZD1222 dose. The receptor was isolated from an adult who received the AZD1222 COVID-19 vaccine. The gene calls are TRBV5-1 and TRBJ1-5; no clear D. CDR3 sequence (DNA): TGCGCCAGCAGCTTGGGGAACAGCAATCAGCCCCAGCATTTT. This translates into CASSLGNSNQPQHF.